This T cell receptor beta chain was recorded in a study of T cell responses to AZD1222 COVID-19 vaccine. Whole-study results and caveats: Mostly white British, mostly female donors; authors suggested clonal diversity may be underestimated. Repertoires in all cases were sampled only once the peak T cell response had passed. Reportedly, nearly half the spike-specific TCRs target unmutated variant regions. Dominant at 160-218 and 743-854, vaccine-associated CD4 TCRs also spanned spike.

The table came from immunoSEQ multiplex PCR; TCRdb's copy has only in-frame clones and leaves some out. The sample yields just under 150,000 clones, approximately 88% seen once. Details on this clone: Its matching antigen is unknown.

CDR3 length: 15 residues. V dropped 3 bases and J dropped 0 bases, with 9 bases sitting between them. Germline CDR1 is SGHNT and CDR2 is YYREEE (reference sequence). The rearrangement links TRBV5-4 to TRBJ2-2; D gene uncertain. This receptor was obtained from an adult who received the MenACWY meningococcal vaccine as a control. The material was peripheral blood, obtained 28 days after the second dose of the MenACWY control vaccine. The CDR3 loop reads CASSSDGSNTGELFF. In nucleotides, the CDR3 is TGTGCCAGCAGCTCGGACGGATCGAACACCGGGGAGCTGTTTTTT.